This section outlines one T cell receptor (beta chain) sequence together with its context. Its antigen is not identified. The J segment lost 6 bases and the V segment lost 5 bases, leaving 10 bases of the junction unmatched. The CDR3 runs 15 residues. Per germline, CDR1 MNHEY and CDR2 SVGAGI. This sample is drawn from a study of shared clonotypes between healthy human individuals. Notes on the study in general: In general, naive subsets displayed greater estimated richness than memory subsets did.

Sequencing was performed with immunoSEQ multiplex PCR; in TCRdb, only in-frame clones are kept and a portion is missing. This table has about 2.4 million clones, 90% to 95% appearing once. This sequence originates from a man in his late teens or twenties in good health. The chain uses TRBV6-5 and TRBJ2-7, with TRBD1 matching 10 bases. Sequenced material: naive CD4+ T cells sorted from blood. The subset here: CD45RA+ positively selected. CDR3: CASSRGGQGMAEQYF. CDR3 in DNA: TGTGCCAGCAGTCGCGGGGGACAGGGGATGGCCGAGCAGTACTTC.